The rows below give T cell receptor beta chains drawn from one sample of a study of CD8+CD57+ T cells in acquired aplastic anemia. One entry per CDR3 protein results from TCRdb running MiXCR on the reads. The sample holds a few hundred thousand distinct CDR3 sequences, 45% to 70% seen once. The sequenced material came from sorted CD4+, CD8+, or CD8+CD57+ T cells (not recorded which) from PBMCs. The receptors here all came from a human donor with severe aplastic anemia or a healthy control (not recorded which). Each CDR3 is given with its conserved first and last residue. The D gene is left open where the match is weak. Only some rows state a clone size, as once, few, many or a class for expanded clones.

d_gene,j_gene,v_gene,abundance,CDR3aa,CDR3nt
NA,TRBJ1-2,TRBV5-1,many,CASTEQDSRGYTF,TGCGCCAGCACAGAGCAGGATTCAAGAGGCTACACCTTC
NA,TRBJ1-5,TRBV20-1,NA,CSARGRGSQPQHF,TGCAGTGCTAGGGGACGGGGAAGCCAGCCCCAGCATTTT
TRBD1,TRBJ2-7,TRBV7-6,NA,CASSHGTVSYEQYF,TGTGCCAGCAGCCACGGGACAGTTTCCTACGAGCAGTACTTC
NA,TRBJ2-7,TRBV4-3,NA,CASSQYWTTFYEQYF,TGCGCCAGCAGCCAGTACTGGACAACCTTCTACGAGCAGTACTTC
NA,TRBJ2-7,TRBV5-6,NA,CASSSRGWDEQYF,TGTGCCAGCAGCTCGAGAGGGTGGGACGAGCAGTACTTC
NA,TRBJ2-1,TRBV5-4,NA,CASSSRTAGSEQFF,TGTGCCAGCAGCTCACGGACGGCCGGGAGTGAGCAGTTCTTC
NA,TRBJ2-5,TRBV24-1,few,CATSDWSAGQAQYF,TGTGCCACCAGTGACTGGTCGGCGGGGCAAGCCCAGTACTTC
NA,TRBJ1-1,TRBV29-1,NA,CSGRKENTEAFF,TGCAGCGGCCGTAAAGAAAACACTGAAGCTTTCTTT
NA,TRBJ2-3,TRBV7-2,NA,CASSLDSGLTDTQYF,TGTGCCAGCAGCTTAGATAGCGGACTCACAGATACGCAGTATTTT
NA,TRBJ1-4,TRBV9,once,CASSVQGYEKLFF,TGTGCCAGCAGCGTACAGGGTTACGAAAAACTGTTTTTT
NA,TRBJ1-2,TRBV12-3/TRBV12-4,NA,CASSLGEGSGYTF,TGTGCCAGCAGTTTAGGAGAGGGGTCGGGCTACACCTTC
NA,TRBJ2-1,TRBV15,NA,CATSRGQYNEQFF,TGTGCCACCAGCAGAGGACAGTACAATGAGCAGTTCTTC
NA,TRBJ1-5,TRBV2,NA,CASSANGENQPQHF,TGTGCCAGCAGCGCCAATGGTGAGAATCAGCCCCAGCATTTT
NA,TRBJ1-6,TRBV9,few,CASGDSNSPLHF,TGTGCCAGCGGAGACAGCAATTCACCCCTCCACTTT
NA,TRBJ2-1,TRBV7-6,NA,CASSPGGGAGYEQFF,TGTGCCAGCAGCCCCGGTGGAGGGGCCGGGTATGAGCAGTTCTTC
NA,TRBJ1-4,TRBV20-1,many,CSARDRRQATNEKLFF,TGCAGTGCTAGAGACCGACGACAGGCAACTAATGAAAAACTGTTTTTT
NA,TRBJ2-3,TRBV9,many,CASSVGTSPNTDTQYF,TGTGCCAGCAGCGTTGGGACCAGCCCGAACACAGATACGCAGTATTTT
NA,TRBJ1-4,TRBV2,NA,CASRERENTEKLFF,TGTGCCAGCAGGGAACGGGAGAACACTGAAAAACTGTTTTTT
NA,TRBJ1-1,TRBV20-1,NA,CSARVLGRAVGAFF,TGCAGTGCTAGAGTACTGGGGAGGGCAGTCGGGGCTTTCTTT
TRBD2,TRBJ2-2,TRBV20-1,many,CSARDGTSGGAGELFF,TGCAGTGCTAGAGATGGGACTAGCGGGGGGGCCGGGGAGCTGTTTTTT
TRBD2,TRBJ2-2,TRBV5-1,many,CASSLTSASNTGELFF,TGCGCCAGCAGCTTGACTAGCGCCTCGAACACCGGGGAGCTGTTTTTT
NA,TRBJ1-2,TRBV19,many,CASSLQSFYGYTF,TGTGCCAGTAGTTTACAAAGCTTCTATGGCTACACCTTC
TRBD1,TRBJ2-3,TRBV20-1,NA,CSASRGVDRNTDTQYF,TGCAGTGCCAGCAGAGGTGTGGACAGGAACACAGATACGCAGTATTTT
NA,TRBJ2-3,TRBV20-1,NA,CSGSTGWGADTQYF,TGCAGTGGATCAACAGGGTGGGGAGCAGATACGCAGTATTTT
NA,TRBJ2-7,TRBV7-9,NA,CASSHRDNAYEQYF,TGTGCCAGCAGCCACCGGGACAATGCCTACGAGCAGTACTTC
NA,TRBJ2-7,TRBV5-1,many,CASAPVSSYEQYF,TGCGCCAGCGCCCCCGTGAGCTCCTACGAGCAGTACTTC
TRBD1,TRBJ1-2,TRBV7-2,NA,CASSLGQDYTF,TGTGCCAGCAGCCTCGGACAGGACTACACCTTC
TRBD2,TRBJ2-7,TRBV5-1,NA,CASSQAPSGGVDEQYF,TGCGCCAGCAGCCAGGCGCCTAGCGGGGGGGTTGACGAGCAGTACTTC
NA,TRBJ1-1,TRBV5-1,NA,CASSLLSDTEAFF,TGCGCCAGCAGCTTGCTTTCGGACACTGAAGCTTTCTTT
TRBD1,TRBJ1-5,TRBV30,NA,CAWSVPHRGLLYSNQPQHF,TGTGCCTGGAGTGTACCCCACAGGGGGCTGTTATATAGCAATCAGCCCCAGCATTTT
TRBD1,TRBJ2-5,TRBV20-1,NA,CSATEGQGAYQETQYF,TGCAGTGCCACCGAGGGACAGGGGGCCTACCAAGAGACCCAGTACTTC
TRBD2,TRBJ2-1,TRBV12-3/TRBV12-4,many,CASSPGTSPTINEQFF,TGTGCCAGCAGTCCAGGGACTAGTCCTACAATCAATGAGCAGTTCTTC
NA,TRBJ2-5,TRBV19,NA,CASSIADGSGTQYF,TGTGCCAGTAGTATAGCGGACGGCTCAGGGACCCAGTACTTC
NA,TRBJ1-2,TRBV6-6,NA,CASRLSITGRESGYTF,TGTGCCAGCAGACTCAGTATAACAGGGAGGGAGAGTGGCTACACCTTC
TRBD2,TRBJ2-3,TRBV9,once,CASSTSGGASSTDTQYF,TGTGCCAGCAGCACTAGCGGGGGGGCGAGTAGCACAGATACGCAGTATTTT
TRBD2,TRBJ2-5,TRBV4-2,many,CASSQEASGARTQYF,TGTGCCAGCAGCCAAGAAGCTAGCGGGGCCCGCACCCAGTACTTC
TRBD1,TRBJ1-3,TRBV27,many,CASSHRGGNTIYF,TGTGCCAGCAGTCACAGGGGAGGAAACACCATATATTTT
TRBD2,TRBJ2-7,TRBV10-2,NA,CASSEYLAGGQYEQYF,TGCGCCAGCAGTGAGTACTTAGCGGGAGGGCAATACGAGCAGTACTTC
TRBD1,TRBJ1-4,TRBV6-6,NA,CASSRTGGYEKLFF,TGTGCCAGCAGTAGGACAGGGGGATATGAAAAACTGTTTTTT
TRBD1,TRBJ2-5,TRBV7-6,NA,CASSLTGGRETQYF,TGTGCCAGCAGCCTTACAGGGGGCAGGGAGACCCAGTACTTC
NA,TRBJ1-2,TRBV4-2,NA,CASREYGYTF,TGTGCCAGCCGCGAATATGGCTACACCTTC
NA,TRBJ1-3,TRBV27,many,CASSDRSSGNTIYF,TGTGCCAGCAGTGATCGTAGCTCTGGAAACACCATATATTTT
NA,TRBJ2-7,TRBV10-3,few,CAISESRGGERTYEQYF,TGTGCCATCAGTGAGTCGCGGGGCGGGGAGAGGACCTACGAGCAGTACTTC
NA,TRBJ2-5,TRBV10-2,few,CASAPSGTYHQETQYF,TGCGCCAGCGCCCCCTCAGGGACTTACCACCAAGAGACCCAGTACTTC
NA,TRBJ1-5,TRBV9,NA,CASSVRGGQPQHF,TGTGCCAGCAGCGTACGGGGCGGACAGCCCCAGCATTTT
NA,TRBJ1-2,TRBV3-1,NA,CASSNRGIHFYGYTF,TGTGCCAGCAGCAACCGGGGGATTCACTTCTATGGCTACACCTTC
NA,TRBJ1-3,TRBV12-3/TRBV12-4,NA,CASDHQQGNTIYF,TGTGCCAGTGACCACCAACAGGGAAACACCATATATTTT
NA,TRBJ1-5,TRBV19,many,CASSILGGRVGQPQHF,TGTGCCAGTAGTATCTTAGGAGGGAGGGTCGGCCAGCCCCAGCATTTT
NA,TRBJ2-7,TRBV5-1,many,CASSQDSTSYEQYF,TGCGCCAGCAGCCAGGACAGTACTTCCTACGAGCAGTACTTC
NA,TRBJ1-1,TRBV12-3/TRBV12-4,NA,CASTVPGLTVGNTEAFF,TGTGCCAGCACCGTACCTGGGCTGACAGTGGGGAACACTGAAGCTTTCTTT